The rows below give T cell receptor beta chains drawn from one sample of a study of technical replicates of blood from a handful of donors. Clones were sequenced by immunoSEQ multiplex PCR, and TCRdb holds only the in-frame ones, with some missing. This table has about 97,000 clones, over 85% appearing once. The sample was T cells isolated from PBMCs. These receptor sequences come from a human donor in good health. Each CDR3 is given with its conserved first and last residue. Fields, in order: V gene, J gene, CDR3 protein.

TRBV28	TRBJ1-3	CASSPGLGAGNTIYF
TRBV6-9	TRBJ2-7	CASRYHRAVTYEQYF
TRBV7-6	TRBJ2-5	CASSLKKTGVRQETQYF
TRBV6-1	TRBJ2-7	CASSEGGLAEIYEQYF
TRBV19	TRBJ2-1	CASSYDREHDEQFF
TRBV18	TRBJ2-7	CASSPLRGSSSYEQYF
TRBV4-1	TRBJ2-7	CASSQGRVKGEQYF
TRBV20-1	TRBJ1-2	CSAPYGYTF
TRBV7-6	TRBJ2-7	CASSLGTSGTYEQYF
TRBV6-5	TRBJ2-2	CASRPNLAGELFF
TRBV10-3	TRBJ1-5	CAISERQTSYSNQPQHF
TRBV5-1	TRBJ1-2	CASSSTGNYGYTF